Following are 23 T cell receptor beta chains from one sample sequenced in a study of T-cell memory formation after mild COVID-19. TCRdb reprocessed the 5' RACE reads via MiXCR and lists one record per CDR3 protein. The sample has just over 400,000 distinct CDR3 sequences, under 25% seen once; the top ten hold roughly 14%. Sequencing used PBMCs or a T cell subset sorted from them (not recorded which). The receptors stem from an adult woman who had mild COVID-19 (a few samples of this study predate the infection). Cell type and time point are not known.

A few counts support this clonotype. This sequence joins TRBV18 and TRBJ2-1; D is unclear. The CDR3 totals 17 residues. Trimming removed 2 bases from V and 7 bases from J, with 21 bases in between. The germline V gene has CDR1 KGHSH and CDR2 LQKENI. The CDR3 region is CASSPKVAGRSRNEQFF. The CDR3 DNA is TGTGCCAGCTCACCAAAGGTCGCAGGAAGGTCTAGGAATGAGCAGTTCTTC.

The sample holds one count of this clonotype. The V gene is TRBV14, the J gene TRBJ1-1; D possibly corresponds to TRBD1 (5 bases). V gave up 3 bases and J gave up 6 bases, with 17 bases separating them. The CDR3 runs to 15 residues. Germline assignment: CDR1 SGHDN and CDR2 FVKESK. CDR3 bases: TGTGCCAGCAGCCACCCTCCTCTGGGGACCCCTGAAGCTTTCTTT. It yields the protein CASSHPPLGTPEAFF. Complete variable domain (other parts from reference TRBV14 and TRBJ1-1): EAGVTQFPSHSVIEKGQTVTLRCDPISGHDNLYWYRRVMGKEIKFLLHFVKESKQDESGMPNNRFLAERTGGTYSTLKVQPAELEDSGVYFCASSHPPLGTPEAFFGQGTRLTVV.

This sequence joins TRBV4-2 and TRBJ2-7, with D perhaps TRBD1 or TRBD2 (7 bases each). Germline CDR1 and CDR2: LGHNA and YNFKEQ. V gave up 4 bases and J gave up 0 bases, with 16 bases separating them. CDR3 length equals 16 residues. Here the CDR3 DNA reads TGTGCCAGCAGCCCCGCAGGGGGAGGGTTCTCCTACGAGCAGTACTTC. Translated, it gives CASSPAGGGFSYEQYF.

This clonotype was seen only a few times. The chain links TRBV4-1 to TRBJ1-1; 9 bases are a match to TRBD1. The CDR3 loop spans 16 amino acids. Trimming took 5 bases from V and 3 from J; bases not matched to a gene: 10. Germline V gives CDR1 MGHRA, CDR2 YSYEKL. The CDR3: CASSYTGGPMYTEAFF. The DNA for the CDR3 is TGCGCCAGCAGCTACACAGGGGGCCCCATGTACACTGAAGCTTTCTTT.

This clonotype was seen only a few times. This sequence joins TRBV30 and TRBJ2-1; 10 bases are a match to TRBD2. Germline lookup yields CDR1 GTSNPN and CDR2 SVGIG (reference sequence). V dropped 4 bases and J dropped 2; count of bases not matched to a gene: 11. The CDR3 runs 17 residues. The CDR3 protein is CAWTRTWTSGTYNEQFF. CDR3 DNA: TGTGCCTGGACTCGAACCTGGACTAGCGGTACCTACAATGAGCAGTTCTTC.

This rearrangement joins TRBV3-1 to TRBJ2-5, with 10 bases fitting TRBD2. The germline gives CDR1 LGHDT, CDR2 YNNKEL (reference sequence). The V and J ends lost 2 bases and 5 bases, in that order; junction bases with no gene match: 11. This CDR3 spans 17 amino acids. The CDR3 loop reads CASSQPLAGVGKETQYF. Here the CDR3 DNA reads TGTGCCAGCAGCCAACCTCTAGCGGGGGTTGGGAAGGAGACCCAGTACTTC.

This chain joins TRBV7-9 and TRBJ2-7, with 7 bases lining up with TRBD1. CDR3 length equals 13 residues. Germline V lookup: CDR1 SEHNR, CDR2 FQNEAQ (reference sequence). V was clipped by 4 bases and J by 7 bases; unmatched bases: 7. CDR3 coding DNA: TGTGCCAGCAGCTCGCCGACAGGGAGAGAGCAGTACTTC. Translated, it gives CASSSPTGREQYF.

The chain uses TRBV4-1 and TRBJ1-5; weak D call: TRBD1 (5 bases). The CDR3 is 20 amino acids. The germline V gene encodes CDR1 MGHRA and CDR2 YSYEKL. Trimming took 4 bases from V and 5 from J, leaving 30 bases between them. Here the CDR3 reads CASSPSTSLGVGAGYQPQHF. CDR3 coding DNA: TGCGCCAGCAGCCCTTCTACTTCGTTAGGTGTAGGGGCGGGATATCAGCCCCAGCATTTT.

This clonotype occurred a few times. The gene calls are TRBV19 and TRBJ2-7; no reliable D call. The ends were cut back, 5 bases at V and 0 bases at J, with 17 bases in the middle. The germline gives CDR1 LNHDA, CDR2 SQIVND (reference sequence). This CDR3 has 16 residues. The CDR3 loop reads CASSESALNPSYEQYF. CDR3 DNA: TGTGCCAGTAGTGAGTCAGCGTTGAATCCCTCCTACGAGCAGTACTTC.

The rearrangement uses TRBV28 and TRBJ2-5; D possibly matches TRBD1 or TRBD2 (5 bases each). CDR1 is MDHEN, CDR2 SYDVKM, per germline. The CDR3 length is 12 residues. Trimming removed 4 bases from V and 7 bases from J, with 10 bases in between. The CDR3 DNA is TGTGCCAGCAGTTCGGGGCTGGGGACCCAGTACTTC. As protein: CASSSGLGTQYF.

CDR3 sequence reads: CASTEDYSYEQYF. The DNA for the CDR3 is TGTGCCAGCACCGAGGACTACTCCTACGAGCAGTACTTC. The chain joins TRBV2 to TRBJ2-7; maybe TRBD2 (6 bases). Trimming took 7 bases from V and 0 from J, leaving 10 bases between them. The V gene's germline CDR1 is SNHLY and CDR2 FYNNEI. This CDR3 spans 13 amino acids.

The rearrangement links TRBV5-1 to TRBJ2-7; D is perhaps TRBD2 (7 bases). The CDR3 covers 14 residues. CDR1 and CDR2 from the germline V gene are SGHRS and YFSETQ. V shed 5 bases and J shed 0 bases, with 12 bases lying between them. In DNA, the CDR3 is TGCGCCAGCAGTTGGGGGGGCACCTCCTACGAGCAGTACTTC. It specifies CASSWGGTSYEQYF.

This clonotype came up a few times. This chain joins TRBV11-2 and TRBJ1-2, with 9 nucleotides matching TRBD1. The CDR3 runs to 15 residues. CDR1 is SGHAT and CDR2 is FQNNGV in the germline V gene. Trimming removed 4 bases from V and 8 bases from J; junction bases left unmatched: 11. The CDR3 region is CASSSSKYRGHGYTF. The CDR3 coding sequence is TGTGCCAGCAGCTCATCAAAATACAGGGGGCACGGCTACACCTTC.

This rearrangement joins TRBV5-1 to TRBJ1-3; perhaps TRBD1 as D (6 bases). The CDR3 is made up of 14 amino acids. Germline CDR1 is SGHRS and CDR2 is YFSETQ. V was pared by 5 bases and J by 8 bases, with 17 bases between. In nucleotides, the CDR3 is TGCGCCAGCAGAAAACAGGGACTAGAGGACACCATATATTTT. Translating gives CASRKQGLEDTIYF.

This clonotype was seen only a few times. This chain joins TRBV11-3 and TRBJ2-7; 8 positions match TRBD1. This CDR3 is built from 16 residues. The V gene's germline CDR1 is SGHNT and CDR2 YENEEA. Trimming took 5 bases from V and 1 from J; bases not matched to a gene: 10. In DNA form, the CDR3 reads TGTGCCAGCAGCCGATCGGGGACAGGACCTTCCTACGAGCAGTACTTC. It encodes CASSRSGTGPSYEQYF.

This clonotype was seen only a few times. The CDR3 here is CAISAQQDGKNQPQHF. CDR3 bases: TGTGCCATCAGTGCTCAGCAGGACGGAAAAAATCAGCCCCAGCATTTT. The V and J genes are TRBV10-3 and TRBJ1-5; the D is unclear. This CDR3 contains 16 residues. Trimming pared 4 bases from V and 4 bases from J, leaving 17 bases between. CDR1 ENHRY and CDR2 SYGVKD come from the germline V gene.

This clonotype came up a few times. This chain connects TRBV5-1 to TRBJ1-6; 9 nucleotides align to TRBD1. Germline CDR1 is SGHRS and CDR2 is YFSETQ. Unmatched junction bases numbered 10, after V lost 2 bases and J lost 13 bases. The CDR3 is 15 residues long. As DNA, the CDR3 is TGCGCCAGCAGCTTTCAACAGGGGGCGAAGTCGCCCCTCCACTTT. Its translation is CASSFQQGAKSPLHF.

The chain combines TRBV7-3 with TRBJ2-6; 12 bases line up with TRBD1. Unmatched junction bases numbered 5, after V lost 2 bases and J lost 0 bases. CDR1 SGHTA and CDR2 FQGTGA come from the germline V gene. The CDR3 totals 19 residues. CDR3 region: CASSLGTGGMGSGANVLTF. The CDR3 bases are TGTGCCAGCAGCTTAGGGACAGGGGGCATGGGCTCTGGGGCCAACGTCCTGACTTTC.

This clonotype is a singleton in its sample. This chain's CDR3 is CASRETSLNEQFF. In nucleotides, the CDR3 is TGTGCCAGCCGTGAAACTAGCTTGAATGAGCAGTTCTTC. V usage is TRBV3-1 and J usage is TRBJ2-1; weak D call: TRBD2 (6 bases). CDR1 is LGHDT and CDR2 is YNNKEL in the germline V gene (reference sequence). Trimming pared 8 bases from V and 7 bases from J, leaving 15 bases between. This CDR3 region has 13 residues.

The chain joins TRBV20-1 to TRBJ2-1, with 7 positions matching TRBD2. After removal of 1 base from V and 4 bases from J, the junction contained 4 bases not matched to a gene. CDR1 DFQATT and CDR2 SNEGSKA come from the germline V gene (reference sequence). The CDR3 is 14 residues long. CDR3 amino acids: CSARGPGLYNEQFF. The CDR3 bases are TGCAGTGCTAGAGGCCCGGGACTATACAATGAGCAGTTCTTC.

For the CDR3, the DNA is TGTGCCAGCAGTTTCCAACTAGCGCGAGAGCAGTACTTC. This translates into CASSFQLAREQYF. The chain recombines TRBV2 with TRBJ2-7; TRBD2 agrees at 7 bases. The CDR3 totals 13 residues. CDR1 and CDR2 from the germline V gene are SNHLY and FYNNEI. V shed 5 bases, J shed 7 bases, and the junction held 8 bases outside the gene matches.

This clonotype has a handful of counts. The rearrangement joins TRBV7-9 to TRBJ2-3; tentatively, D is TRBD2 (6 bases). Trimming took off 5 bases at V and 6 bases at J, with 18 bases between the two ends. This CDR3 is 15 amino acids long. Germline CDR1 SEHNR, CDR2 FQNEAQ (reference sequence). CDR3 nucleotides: TGTGCCAGCAGCCCACCCGGGACTGCAACGGATACGCAGTATTTT. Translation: CASSPPGTATDTQYF.

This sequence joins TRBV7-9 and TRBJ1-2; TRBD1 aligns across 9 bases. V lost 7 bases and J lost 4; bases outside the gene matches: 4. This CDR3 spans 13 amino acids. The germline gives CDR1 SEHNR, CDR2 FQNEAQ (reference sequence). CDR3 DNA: TGTGCCAGCACCAAGACAGGGGGCTATGGCTACACCTTC. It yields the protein CASTKTGGYGYTF.